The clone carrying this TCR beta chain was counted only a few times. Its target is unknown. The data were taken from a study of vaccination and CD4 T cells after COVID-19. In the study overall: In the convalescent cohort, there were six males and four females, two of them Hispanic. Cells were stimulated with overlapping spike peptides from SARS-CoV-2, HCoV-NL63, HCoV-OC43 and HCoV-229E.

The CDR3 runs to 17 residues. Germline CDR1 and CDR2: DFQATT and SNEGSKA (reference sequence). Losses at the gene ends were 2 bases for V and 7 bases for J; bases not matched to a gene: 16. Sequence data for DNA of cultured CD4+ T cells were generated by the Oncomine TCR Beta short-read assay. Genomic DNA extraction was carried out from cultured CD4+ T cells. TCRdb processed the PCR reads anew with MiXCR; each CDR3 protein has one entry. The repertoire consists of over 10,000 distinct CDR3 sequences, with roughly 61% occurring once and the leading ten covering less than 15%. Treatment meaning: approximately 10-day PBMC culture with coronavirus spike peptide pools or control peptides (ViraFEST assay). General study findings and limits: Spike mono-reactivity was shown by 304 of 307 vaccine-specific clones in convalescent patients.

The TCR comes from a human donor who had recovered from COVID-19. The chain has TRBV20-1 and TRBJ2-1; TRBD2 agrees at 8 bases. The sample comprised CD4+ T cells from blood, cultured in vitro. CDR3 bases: TGCAGTGCTAGACCAAGAACTAGCGGTACTCTTGATAATGAGCAGTTCTTC. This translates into CSARPRTSGTLDNEQFF.